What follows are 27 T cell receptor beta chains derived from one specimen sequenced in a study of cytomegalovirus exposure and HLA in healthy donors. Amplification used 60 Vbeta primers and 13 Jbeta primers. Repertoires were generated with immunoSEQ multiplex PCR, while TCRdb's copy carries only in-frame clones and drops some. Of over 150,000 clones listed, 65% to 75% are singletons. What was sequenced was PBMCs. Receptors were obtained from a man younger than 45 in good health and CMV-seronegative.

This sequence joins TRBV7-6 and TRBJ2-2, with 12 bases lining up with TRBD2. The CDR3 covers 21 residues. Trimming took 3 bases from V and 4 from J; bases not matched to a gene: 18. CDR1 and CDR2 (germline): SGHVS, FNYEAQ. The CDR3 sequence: CASSFSPPELAGGLGTGELFF. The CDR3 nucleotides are TGTGCCAGCAGCTTTTCCCCCCCCGAACTAGCGGGGGGCCTGGGCACCGGGGAGCTGTTTTTT.

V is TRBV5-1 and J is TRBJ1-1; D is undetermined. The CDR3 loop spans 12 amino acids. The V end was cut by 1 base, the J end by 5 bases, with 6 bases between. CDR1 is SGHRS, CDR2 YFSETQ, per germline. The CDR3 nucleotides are TGCGCCAGCAGCTTGCCGGGGACTGAAGCTTTCTTT. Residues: CASSLPGTEAFF.

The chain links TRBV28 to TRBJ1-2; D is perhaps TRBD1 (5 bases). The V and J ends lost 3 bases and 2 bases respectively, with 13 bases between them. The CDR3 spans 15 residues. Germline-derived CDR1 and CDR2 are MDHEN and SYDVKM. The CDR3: CASSFKGISNYGYTF. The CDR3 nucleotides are TGTGCCAGCAGTTTCAAGGGGATTTCGAACTATGGCTACACCTTC.

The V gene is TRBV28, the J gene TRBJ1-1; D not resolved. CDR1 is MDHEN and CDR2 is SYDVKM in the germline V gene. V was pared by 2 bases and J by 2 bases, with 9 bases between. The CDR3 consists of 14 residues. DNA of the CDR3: TGTGCCAGCAGTTTAGAGGTTCCAAACACTGAAGCTTTCTTT. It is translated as CASSLEVPNTEAFF.

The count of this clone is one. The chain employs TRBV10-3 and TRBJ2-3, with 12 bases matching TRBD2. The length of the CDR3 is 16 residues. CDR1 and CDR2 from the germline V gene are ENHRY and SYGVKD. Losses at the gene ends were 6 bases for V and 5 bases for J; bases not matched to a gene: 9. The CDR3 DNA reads TGTGCCATCAGATCGCTAGCGGGGGGGCCGGGAGATACGCAGTATTTT. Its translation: CAIRSLAGGPGDTQYF.

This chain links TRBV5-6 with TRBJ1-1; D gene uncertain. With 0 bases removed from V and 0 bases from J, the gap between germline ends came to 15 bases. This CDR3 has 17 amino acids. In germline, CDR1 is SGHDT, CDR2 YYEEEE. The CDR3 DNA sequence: TGTGCCAGCAGCTTGGAAAGACTGACCCTTATGAACACTGAAGCTTTCTTT. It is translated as CASSLERLTLMNTEAFF.

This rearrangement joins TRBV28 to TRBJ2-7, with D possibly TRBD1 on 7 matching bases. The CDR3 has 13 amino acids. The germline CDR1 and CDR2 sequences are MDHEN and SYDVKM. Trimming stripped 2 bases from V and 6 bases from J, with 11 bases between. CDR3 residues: CASSLQGGLEQYF. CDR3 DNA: TGTGCCAGCAGTTTACAGGGGGGCCTCGAGCAGTACTTC.

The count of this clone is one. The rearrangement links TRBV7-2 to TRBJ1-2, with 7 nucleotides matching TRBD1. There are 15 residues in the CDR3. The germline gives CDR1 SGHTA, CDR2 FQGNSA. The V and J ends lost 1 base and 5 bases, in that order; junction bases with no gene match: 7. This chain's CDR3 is CASSLGQGLGYGYTF. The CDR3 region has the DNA TGTGCCAGCAGCTTAGGACAGGGTCTGGGGTATGGCTACACCTTC.

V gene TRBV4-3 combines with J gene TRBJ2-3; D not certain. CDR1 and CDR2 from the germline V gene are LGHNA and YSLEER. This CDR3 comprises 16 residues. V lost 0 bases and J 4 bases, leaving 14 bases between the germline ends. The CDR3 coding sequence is TGCGCCAGCAGCCAAGAAATCTCAGAAGGAGCAGATACGCAGTATTTT. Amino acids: CASSQEISEGADTQYF.

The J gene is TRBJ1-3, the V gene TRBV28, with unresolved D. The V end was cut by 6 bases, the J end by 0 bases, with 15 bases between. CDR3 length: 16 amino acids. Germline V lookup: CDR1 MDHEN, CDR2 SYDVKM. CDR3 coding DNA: TGTGCCAGCAGCAGCCAGGCAACCTACTCTGGAAACACCATATATTTT. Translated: CASSSQATYSGNTIYF.

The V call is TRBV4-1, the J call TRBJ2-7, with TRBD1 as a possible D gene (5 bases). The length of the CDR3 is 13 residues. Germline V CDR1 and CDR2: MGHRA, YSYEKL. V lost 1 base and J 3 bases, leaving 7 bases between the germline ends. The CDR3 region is CASSQGGGYEQYF. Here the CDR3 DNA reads TGCGCCAGCAGCCAAGGGGGCGGCTACGAGCAGTACTTC.

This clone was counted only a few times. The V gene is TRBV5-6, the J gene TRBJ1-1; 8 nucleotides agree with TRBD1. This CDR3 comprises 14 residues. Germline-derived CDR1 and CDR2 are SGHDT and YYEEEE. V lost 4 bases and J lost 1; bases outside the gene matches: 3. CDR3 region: CASSRDRRNTEAFF. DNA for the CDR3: TGTGCCAGCAGCAGGGACAGGAGGAACACTGAAGCTTTCTTT.

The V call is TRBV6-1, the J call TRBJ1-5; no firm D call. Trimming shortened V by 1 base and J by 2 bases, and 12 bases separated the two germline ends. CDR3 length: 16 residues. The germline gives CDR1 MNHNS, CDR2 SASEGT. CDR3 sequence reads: CASSEVGVRGNQPQHF. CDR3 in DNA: TGTGCCAGCAGTGAAGTGGGAGTGAGGGGCAATCAGCCCCAGCATTTT.

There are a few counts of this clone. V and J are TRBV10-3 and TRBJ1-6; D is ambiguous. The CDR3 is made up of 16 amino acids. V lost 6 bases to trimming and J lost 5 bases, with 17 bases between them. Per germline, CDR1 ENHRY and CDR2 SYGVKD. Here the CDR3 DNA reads TGTGCCATCAGCCGCGGCGGAGGCACGGATAATTCACCCCTCCACTTT. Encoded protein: CAISRGGGTDNSPLHF.

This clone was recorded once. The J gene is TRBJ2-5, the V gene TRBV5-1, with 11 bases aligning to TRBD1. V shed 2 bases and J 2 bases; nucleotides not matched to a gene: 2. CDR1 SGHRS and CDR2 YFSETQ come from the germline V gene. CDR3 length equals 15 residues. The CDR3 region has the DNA TGCGCCAGCAGCTTCCGGGACAGGGGGCAAGAGACCCAGTACTTC. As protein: CASSFRDRGQETQYF.

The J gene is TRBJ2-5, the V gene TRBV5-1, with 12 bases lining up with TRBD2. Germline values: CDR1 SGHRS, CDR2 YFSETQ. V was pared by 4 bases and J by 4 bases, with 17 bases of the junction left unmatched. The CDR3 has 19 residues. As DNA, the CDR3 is TGCGCCAGCAGCCAACCGACTAGCGGGGGTCTCTCCGGGGGAGAGACCCAGTACTTC. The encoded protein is CASSQPTSGGLSGGETQYF.

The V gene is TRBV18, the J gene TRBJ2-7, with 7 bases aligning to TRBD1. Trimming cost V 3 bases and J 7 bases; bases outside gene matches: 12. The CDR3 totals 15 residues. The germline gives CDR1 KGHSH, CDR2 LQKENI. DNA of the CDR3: TGTGCCAGCTCACCGACCGGGACAGCCGGTGTGGAGCAGTACTTC. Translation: CASSPTGTAGVEQYF.

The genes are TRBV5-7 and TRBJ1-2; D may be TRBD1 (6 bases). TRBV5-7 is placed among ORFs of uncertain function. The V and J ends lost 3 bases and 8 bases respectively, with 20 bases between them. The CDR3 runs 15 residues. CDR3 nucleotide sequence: TGTGCCAGCAGCTCGGGACTTGAGGAGGGGGGGGGCTACACCTTC. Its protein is CASSSGLEEGGGYTF.

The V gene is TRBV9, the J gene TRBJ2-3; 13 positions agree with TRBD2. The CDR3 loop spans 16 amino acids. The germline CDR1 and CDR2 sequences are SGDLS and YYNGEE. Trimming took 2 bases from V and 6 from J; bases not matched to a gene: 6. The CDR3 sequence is CASSVRLAGGVDTQYF. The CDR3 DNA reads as TGTGCCAGCAGCGTCAGACTAGCGGGGGGTGTTGATACGCAGTATTTT.

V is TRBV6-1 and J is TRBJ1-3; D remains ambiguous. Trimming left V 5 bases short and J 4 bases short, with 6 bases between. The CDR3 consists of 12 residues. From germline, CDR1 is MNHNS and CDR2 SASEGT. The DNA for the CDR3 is TGTGCCAGCAGTCCATTGGGAAACACCATATATTTT. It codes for CASSPLGNTIYF.

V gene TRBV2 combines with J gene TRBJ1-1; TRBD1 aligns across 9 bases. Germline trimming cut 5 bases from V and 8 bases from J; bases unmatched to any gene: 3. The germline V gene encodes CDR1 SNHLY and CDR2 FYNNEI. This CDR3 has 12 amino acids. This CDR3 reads CASSTGGREAFF. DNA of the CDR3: TGTGCCAGCAGTACAGGGGGCAGGGAAGCTTTCTTT.

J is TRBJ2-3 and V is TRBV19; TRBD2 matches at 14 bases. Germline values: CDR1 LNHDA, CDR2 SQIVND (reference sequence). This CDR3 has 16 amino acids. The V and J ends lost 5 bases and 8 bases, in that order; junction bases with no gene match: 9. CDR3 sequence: CASSQWTSGGWSTQYF. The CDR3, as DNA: TGTGCCAGTAGTCAATGGACTAGCGGGGGGTGGAGTACGCAGTATTTT.

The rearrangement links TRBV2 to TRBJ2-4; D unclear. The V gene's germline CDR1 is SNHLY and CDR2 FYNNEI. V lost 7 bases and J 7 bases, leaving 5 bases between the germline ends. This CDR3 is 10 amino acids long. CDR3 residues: CASKENIQYF. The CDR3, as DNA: TGTGCCAGCAAGGAGAACATTCAGTACTTC.

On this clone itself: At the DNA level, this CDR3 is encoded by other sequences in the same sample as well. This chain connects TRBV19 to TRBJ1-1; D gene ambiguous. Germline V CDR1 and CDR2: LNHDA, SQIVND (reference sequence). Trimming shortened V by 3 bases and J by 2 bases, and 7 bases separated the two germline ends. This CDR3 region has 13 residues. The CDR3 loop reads CASSIAVNTEAFF. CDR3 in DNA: TGTGCCAGTAGTATCGCAGTCAACACTGAAGCTTTCTTT.

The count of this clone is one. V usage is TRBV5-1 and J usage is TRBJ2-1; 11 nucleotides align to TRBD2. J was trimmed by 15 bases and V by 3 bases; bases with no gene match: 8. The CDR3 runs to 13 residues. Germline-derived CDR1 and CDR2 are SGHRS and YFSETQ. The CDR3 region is CASSSGTSGGRFF. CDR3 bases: TGCGCCAGCAGCTCCGGGACTAGCGGTGGGCGGTTCTTC.

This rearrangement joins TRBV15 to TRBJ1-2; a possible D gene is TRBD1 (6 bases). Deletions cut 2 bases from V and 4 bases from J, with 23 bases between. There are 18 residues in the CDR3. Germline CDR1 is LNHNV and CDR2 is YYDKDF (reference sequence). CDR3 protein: CATSRTTGSSPFSYGYTF. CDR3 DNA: TGTGCCACCAGCAGAACCACAGGGTCCTCACCCTTCAGCTATGGCTACACCTTC.

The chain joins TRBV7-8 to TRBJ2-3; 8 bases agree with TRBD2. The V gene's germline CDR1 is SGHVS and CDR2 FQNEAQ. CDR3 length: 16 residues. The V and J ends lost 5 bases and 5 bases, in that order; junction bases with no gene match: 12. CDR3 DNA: TGTGCCAGCAGCGTAGTTGCGGGGGGCGGGGTAGATACGCAGTATTTT. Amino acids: CASSVVAGGGVDTQYF. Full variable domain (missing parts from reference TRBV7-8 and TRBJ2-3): GAGVSQSPRYKVAKRGQDVALRCDPISGHVSLFWYQQALGQGPEFLTYFQNEAQLDKSGLPSDRFFAERPEGSVSTLKIQRTQQEDSAVYLCASSVVAGGGVDTQYFGPGTRLTVL.